Below are 30 T cell receptor beta chains sequenced from a single sample in a study of blood T cell repertoires in COVID-19. Assay used: immunoSEQ multiplex PCR; TCRdb lists only in-frame clones, some missing. The sample lists over 70,000 clones, approximately 76% occurring once. Sequenced: peripheral blood. These receptors all come from a man aged 70-80 years with active or convalescent COVID-19.

This chain connects TRBV28 to TRBJ2-7, with a tentative D call TRBD2 (5 bases). The CDR3 has 14 amino acids. The germline V gene has CDR1 MDHEN and CDR2 SYDVKM. V was cut by 3 bases and J by 3 bases, with 12 bases left in between. In nucleotides, the CDR3 is TGTGCCAGCAGTTTTGAGGGTCTTCTCTACGAGCAGTACTTC. It encodes CASSFEGLLYEQYF.

This sequence joins TRBV7-3 and TRBJ2-1; no definite D call. The germline V gene has CDR1 SGHTA and CDR2 FQGTGA. V lost 4 bases, J lost 7 bases, and 5 bases lay in between. This CDR3 has 11 amino acids. DNA of the CDR3: TGTGCCAGCAGCTCGGGTAATGAGCAGTTCTTC. Its protein is CASSSGNEQFF.

The chain has TRBV5-1 and TRBJ2-5, with TRBD2 matching over 7 bases. The CDR3 has 15 amino acids. V lost 2 bases and J lost 2; bases outside the gene matches: 6. Germline values: CDR1 SGHRS, CDR2 YFSETQ. The chain's CDR3 is CASSLSGVSQETQYF. CDR3 bases: TGCGCCAGCAGCTTAAGCGGGGTATCTCAAGAGACCCAGTACTTC.

V and J are TRBV7-9 and TRBJ2-1; D possibly corresponds to TRBD1 (6 bases). The V gene lost 3 bases and the J gene lost 7 bases, with 16 bases spanning the gap. This CDR3 is 15 amino acids long. From germline, CDR1 is SEHNR and CDR2 FQNEAQ (reference sequence). The DNA of the CDR3 is TGTGCCAGCAGCTTGTCGGTAGGGGGAAGGAATGAGCAGTTCTTC. This encodes CASSLSVGGRNEQFF.

The V gene is TRBV5-1, the J gene TRBJ2-5; 8 nucleotides align to TRBD2. CDR3 size: 14 residues. Looked up from germline, CDR1 is SGHRS and CDR2 is YFSETQ. The V and J ends lost 4 bases and 5 bases, in that order; junction bases with no gene match: 7. The CDR3 DNA reads TGCGCCAGCAGCCCCGGGAGCGGGGGCGAGACCCAGTACTTC. Translation: CASSPGSGGETQYF. Full variable domain (missing parts from reference TRBV5-1 and TRBJ2-5): KAGVTQTPRYLIKTRGQQVTLSCSPISGHRSVSWYQQTPGQGLQFLFEYFSETQRNKGNFPGRFSGRQFSNSRSEMNVSTLELGDSALYLCASSPGSGGETQYFGPGTRLLVL.

In this sample, this clone turned up a few times. The V and J genes are TRBV5-1 and TRBJ2-2, with no clear D. CDR3 length: 15 amino acids. The V end lost 2 bases, the J end lost 6 bases, and 14 bases lay between the germline ends. The germline V gene encodes CDR1 SGHRS and CDR2 YFSETQ. CDR3 region: CASSFGQANPGELFF. CDR3 sequence (DNA): TGCGCCAGCAGCTTTGGGCAGGCTAACCCCGGGGAGCTGTTTTTT.

The V gene is TRBV5-4, the J gene TRBJ2-3; the match to TRBD1 covers 9 bases. The CDR3 covers 15 residues. Germline values: CDR1 SGHNT, CDR2 YYREEE (reference sequence). Trimming cost V 2 bases and J 2 bases; bases outside gene matches: 3. The CDR3 is CASSLNRGHTDTQYF. CDR3 nucleotide sequence: TGTGCCAGCAGCTTAAACAGGGGGCACACAGATACGCAGTATTTT.

This chain links TRBV5-1 with TRBJ1-2, with TRBD1 matching 9 bases. Unmatched junction bases numbered 8, after V lost 5 bases and J lost 6 bases. This CDR3 has 14 amino acids. Germline CDR1 is SGHRS and CDR2 is YFSETQ. The DNA for the CDR3 is TGCGCCAGCAGGGATTCTACAGGGGGCGATGGCTACACCTTC. Translating gives CASRDSTGGDGYTF.

The chain has TRBV19 and TRBJ2-3; the D gene is possibly TRBD2 (5 bases). V was clipped by 6 bases and J by 2 bases, with 6 bases between them. In germline, CDR1 is LNHDA, CDR2 SQIVND (reference sequence). This CDR3 comprises 12 residues. CDR3: CASRGDTDTQYF. CDR3 DNA: TGTGCCAGTAGGGGAGACACAGATACGCAGTATTTT. Full variable domain (outside the CDR3, taken from reference TRBV19 and TRBJ2-3): DGGITQSPKYLFRKEGQNVTLSCEQNLNHDAMYWYRQDPGQGLRLIYYSQIVNDFQKGDIAEGYSVSREKKESFPLTVTSAQKNPTAFYLCASRGDTDTQYFGPGTRLTVL.

The V call is TRBV6-6, the J call TRBJ2-3; tentatively, D is TRBD1 (6 bases). This CDR3 spans 13 amino acids. V shed 8 bases and J shed 2 bases, with 11 bases lying between them. Germline CDR1 MNHNY, CDR2 SVGAGI (reference sequence). CDR3 sequence (DNA): TGTGCCAGCGTCAAGGGGGACACAGATACGCAGTATTTT. Protein sequence: CASVKGDTDTQYF.

The chain recombines TRBV24-1 with TRBJ2-2; 9 nucleotides align to TRBD1. The CDR3 runs to 16 residues. Germline V gives CDR1 KGHDR, CDR2 SFDVKD. J lost 1 base, V lost 4 bases, and 3 bases had no gene match. CDR3 nucleotides: TGTGCCACCAGTGACGCGGGACAGGGGAACACCGGGGAGCTGTTTTTT. Its protein product is CATSDAGQGNTGELFF.

This clone was seen a single time. This chain links TRBV2 with TRBJ2-3; a possible D gene is TRBD2 (6 bases). The CDR3 has 16 residues. Germline CDR1 SNHLY, CDR2 FYNNEI. V dropped 4 bases and J dropped 1 base, with 15 bases sitting between them. Written as DNA, the CDR3 is TGTGCCAGCAGTGGAGGGACTGTGTTGGGCACAGATACGCAGTATTTT. Translation gives CASSGGTVLGTDTQYF.

This clone was detected once. The V call is TRBV19, the J call TRBJ1-5; 7 bases align to TRBD1. Germline V CDR1 and CDR2: LNHDA, SQIVND (reference sequence). The CDR3 runs to 17 residues. Germline trimming cut 6 bases from V and 1 base from J; bases unmatched to any gene: 12. CDR3 amino acids: CASRATGRVASNQPQHF. CDR3 sequence (DNA): TGTGCCAGTAGGGCGACAGGGAGAGTGGCCAGCAATCAGCCCCAGCATTTT.

The chain carries TRBV7-2 and TRBJ2-7; D uncertain. Trimming shortened V by 0 bases and J by 6 bases, and 6 bases separated the two germline ends. Germline CDR1 and CDR2: SGHTA and FQGNSA. CDR3 length: 12 residues. CDR3 protein: CASSLASGEQYF. CDR3 bases: TGTGCCAGCAGCTTAGCGTCCGGCGAGCAGTACTTC. The entire variable domain, with the rest obtained from reference TRBV7-2 and TRBJ2-7, is as follows: GAGVSQSPSNKVTEKGKDVELRCDPISGHTALYWYRQSLGQGLEFLIYFQGNSAPDKSGLPSDRFSAERTGGSVSTLTIQRTQQEDSAVYLCASSLASGEQYFGPGTRLTVT.

The chain recombines TRBV29-1 with TRBJ2-7; perhaps TRBD1 as D (6 bases). This CDR3 comprises 12 residues. Trimming removed 5 bases from V and 2 bases from J, with 10 bases in between. Germline assignment: CDR1 SQVTM and CDR2 ANQGSEA. The DNA for the CDR3 is TGCAGCGTTCGACAGGATGCCTACGAGCAGTACTTC. Its translation: CSVRQDAYEQYF.

A word on this clone: The junction departs from germline at one end; a sequencing error may be responsible. The genes are TRBV5-6 and TRBJ2-7; TRBD1 matches 7 bases. Per germline, CDR1 SGHDT and CDR2 YYEEEE. The CDR3 is 14 amino acids. CDR3 sequence (DNA): TGTGCCAGCAGACCAACGACAGGGTCCTCCGAGCAGTACTTC. Encoded protein: CASRPTTGSSEQYF.

This chain's CDR3 is CASSPGGQHTDTQYF. The CDR3 DNA sequence: TGTGCCAGCAGCCCCGGGGGGCAACACACAGATACGCAGTATTTT. This chain links TRBV7-3 with TRBJ2-3; D might be TRBD2 (7 bases). From germline, CDR1 is SGHTA and CDR2 FQGTGA. V lost 5 bases, J lost 2 bases, and 14 bases lay in between. This CDR3 has 15 amino acids. Together with reference TRBV7-3 and TRBJ2-3, the CDR3 gives the full variable domain: GAGVSQTPSNKVTEKGKYVELRCDPISGHTALYWYRQSLGQGPEFLIYFQGTGAADDSGLPNDRFFAVRPEGSVSTLKIQRTERGDSAVYLCASSPGGQHTDTQYFGPGTRLTVL.

V gene TRBV2 combines with J gene TRBJ1-5; D call uncertain. V dropped 7 bases and J dropped 6 bases, with 10 bases sitting between them. The CDR3 is 12 amino acids. Per germline, CDR1 SNHLY and CDR2 FYNNEI. The DNA of the CDR3 is TGTGCCAGCACCCCATCAGGTCAGCCCCAGCATTTT. It encodes CASTPSGQPQHF. Variable domain in full (rest from reference TRBV2 and TRBJ1-5): EPEVTQTPSHQVTQMGQEVILRCVPISNHLYFYWYRQILGQKVEFLVSFYNNEISEKSEIFDDQFSVERPDGSNFTLKIRSTKLEDSAMYFCASTPSGQPQHFGDGTRLSIL.

This clone was counted between two and nine times. This rearrangement joins TRBV2 to TRBJ2-3; 8 bases are shared with TRBD2. In germline, CDR1 is SNHLY, CDR2 FYNNEI. This CDR3 spans 14 amino acids. V lost 7 bases and J lost 2; bases outside the gene matches: 5. CDR3 residues: CASTDGGATDTQYF. For the CDR3, the DNA is TGTGCCAGCACTGACGGGGGGGCCACAGATACGCAGTATTTT. The variable domain in full, with the rest retrieved from reference TRBV2 and TRBJ2-3, is EPEVTQTPSHQVTQMGQEVILRCVPISNHLYFYWYRQILGQKVEFLVSFYNNEISEKSEIFDDQFSVERPDGSNFTLKIRSTKLEDSAMYFCASTDGGATDTQYFGPGTRLTVL.

The gene calls are TRBV19 and TRBJ2-7; D is perhaps TRBD2 (5 bases). The CDR3 is 15 residues long. CDR1 and CDR2 from the germline V gene are LNHDA and SQIVND (reference sequence). Trimming removed 3 bases at V and 2 bases at J, with 14 bases between. The CDR3 sequence is CASSMRVESTYEQYF. The DNA for the CDR3 is TGTGCCAGTAGTATGCGGGTGGAGTCGACCTACGAGCAGTACTTC. Supplemented by reference TRBV19 and TRBJ2-7, the full variable domain reads DGGITQSPKYLFRKEGQNVTLSCEQNLNHDAMYWYRQDPGQGLRLIYYSQIVNDFQKGDIAEGYSVSREKKESFPLTVTSAQKNPTAFYLCASSMRVESTYEQYFGPGTRLTVT.

This chain uses TRBV5-1 with TRBJ2-3; 12 bases map to TRBD2. Germline V gene data show CDR1 as SGHRS and CDR2 as YFSETQ. This CDR3 is built from 15 residues. Trimming removed 5 bases from V and 2 bases from J; junction bases left unmatched: 3. The CDR3 loop reads CASSTSGGFTDTQYF. CDR3 DNA: TGCGCCAGCAGTACTAGCGGGGGGTTCACAGATACGCAGTATTTT. The full variable domain, completed using reference TRBV5-1 and TRBJ2-3, is KAGVTQTPRYLIKTRGQQVTLSCSPISGHRSVSWYQQTPGQGLQFLFEYFSETQRNKGNFPGRFSGRQFSNSRSEMNVSTLELGDSALYLCASSTSGGFTDTQYFGPGTRLTVL.

The sample holds one count of this clone. The gene calls are TRBV7-9 and TRBJ2-5; D possibly corresponds to TRBD1 (6 bases). The CDR3 totals 15 residues. V lost 2 bases to trimming and J lost 2 bases, with 12 bases between them. Looked up from germline, CDR1 is SEHNR and CDR2 is FQNEAQ (reference sequence). Here the CDR3 DNA reads TGTGCCAGCAGCTTAAATATAGGGGGTCAAGAGACCCAGTACTTC. Translation gives CASSLNIGGQETQYF.

The chain joins TRBV11-2 to TRBJ2-5, with 9 bases lining up with TRBD1. Germline V gene sequence: CDR1 SGHAT, CDR2 FQNNGV. This CDR3 comprises 15 residues. Trimming cost V 4 bases and J 0 bases; bases outside gene matches: 3. The chain's CDR3 is CASSSRDRDQETQYF. CDR3 nucleotide sequence: TGTGCCAGCAGCTCTCGGGACAGGGACCAAGAGACCCAGTACTTC. Together with reference TRBV11-2 and TRBJ2-5, the CDR3 gives the full variable domain: EAGVAQSPRYKIIEKRQSVAFWCNPISGHATLYWYQQILGQGPKLLIQFQNNGVVDDSQLPKDRFSAERLKGVDSTLKIQPAKLEDSAVYLCASSSRDRDQETQYFGPGTRLLVL.

This chain joins TRBV2 and TRBJ1-6; D unresolved. V dropped 3 bases and J dropped 10 bases, with 16 bases sitting between them. Germline lookup yields CDR1 SNHLY and CDR2 FYNNEI. This CDR3 contains 15 residues. The CDR3 nucleotides read TGTGCCAGCAGTGAGGGCCGGGCTGGGGAGTCACCCCTCCACTTT. Translated: CASSEGRAGESPLHF.

The chain links TRBV5-4 to TRBJ1-5; 8 nucleotides agree with TRBD1. Germline lookup yields CDR1 SGHNT and CDR2 YYREEE (reference sequence). The CDR3 covers 12 residues. V gave up 3 bases and J gave up 11 bases; unmatched junction bases: 4. As DNA, the CDR3 is TGTGCCAGCAGCTCGAACAGGGGGGCCCAGCATTTT. Encoded protein: CASSSNRGAQHF. Looking up the rest from reference TRBV5-4 and TRBJ1-5 gives the full variable domain: ETGVTQSPTHLIKTRGQQVTLRCSSQSGHNTVSWYQQALGQGPQFIFQYYREEENGRGNFPPRFSGLQFPNYSSELNVNALELDDSALYLCASSSNRGAQHFGDGTRLSIL.

CDR3 DNA sequence: TGTGCCAGCACCTCGGGACGGGAGGGCAATCAGCCCCAGCATTTT. Its protein product is CASTSGREGNQPQHF. V gene TRBV7-3 combines with J gene TRBJ1-5; D may be TRBD1 (5 bases). CDR3 length equals 15 residues. V was pared by 7 bases and J by 2 bases, with 15 bases between. CDR1 is SGHTA, CDR2 FQGTGA, per germline.

The chain couples TRBV28 to TRBJ1-5; 8 bases agree with TRBD1. Trimming removed 4 bases from V and 6 bases from J; junction bases left unmatched: 14. The CDR3 runs 17 residues. Germline lookup yields CDR1 MDHEN and CDR2 SYDVKM. Here the CDR3 reads CASSSAGTGGNSQPQHF. As DNA, the CDR3 is TGTGCCAGCAGTTCCGCCGGGACAGGAGGGAATTCTCAGCCCCAGCATTTT. The complete variable domain, with remaining parts taken from reference TRBV28 and TRBJ1-5, reads DVKVTQSSRYLVKRTGEKVFLECVQDMDHENMFWYRQDPGLGLRLIYFSYDVKMKEKGDIPEGYSVSREKKERFSLILESASTNQTSMYLCASSSAGTGGNSQPQHFGDGTRLSIL.

The CDR3 DNA reads as TGCAGTGCTAGTGGGGGAGTGGGCTTTTACGAGCAGTACTTC. Translated: CSASGGVGFYEQYF. This chain links TRBV20-1 with TRBJ2-7; D is perhaps TRBD1 or TRBD2 (5 bases each). The CDR3 contains 14 residues. The V gene lost 3 bases and the J gene lost 4 bases, with 16 bases spanning the gap. Germline V CDR1 and CDR2: DFQATT, SNEGSKA (reference sequence).

This chain links TRBV28 with TRBJ2-6; perhaps TRBD1 as D (6 bases). The CDR3 totals 15 residues. Trimming removed 2 bases from V and 1 base from J, with 6 bases in between. The V gene's germline CDR1 is MDHEN and CDR2 SYDVKM. The CDR3 DNA reads as TGTGCCAGCAGTTTAACAGGGTCTGGGGCCAACGTCCTGACTTTC. Its protein product is CASSLTGSGANVLTF.

This clone came up once. V is TRBV5-5 and J is TRBJ2-5; 7 bases line up with TRBD2. The trim removed 5 bases at V and 5 bases at J, leaving 12 bases unmatched. Germline assignment: CDR1 SGHKS and CDR2 YYEKEE (reference sequence). This CDR3 has 15 residues. The CDR3 region is CASSSQRTRWETQYF. The CDR3 region has the DNA TGTGCCAGCAGTTCTCAAAGGACTAGGTGGGAGACCCAGTACTTC.